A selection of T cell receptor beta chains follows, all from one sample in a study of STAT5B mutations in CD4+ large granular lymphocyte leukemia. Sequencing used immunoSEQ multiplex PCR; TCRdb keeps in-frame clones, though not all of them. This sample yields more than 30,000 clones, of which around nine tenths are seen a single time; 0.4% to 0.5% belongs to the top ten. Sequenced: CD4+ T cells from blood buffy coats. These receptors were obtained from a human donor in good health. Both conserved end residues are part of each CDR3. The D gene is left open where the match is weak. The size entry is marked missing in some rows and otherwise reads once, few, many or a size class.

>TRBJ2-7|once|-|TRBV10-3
TGTGCCATCAGTGAGTCAGGCTCCCCGTCCTACGAGCAGTACTTC
CAISESGSPSYEQYF
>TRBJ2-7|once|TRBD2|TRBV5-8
TGTGCCAGCAGCTTGGAGGGCGGGAGCTCCTACGAGCAGTACTTC
CASSLEGGSSYEQYF
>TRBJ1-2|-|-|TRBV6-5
TGTGCCAGCAGTTACTCCCCAGGGCAAGGGTATGGCTACACCTTC
CASSYSPGQGYGYTF
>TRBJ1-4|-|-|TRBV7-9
TGTGCCAGCAGCTTAGCTACAGGGTTTGGTGAAAAACTGTTTTTT
CASSLATGFGEKLFF
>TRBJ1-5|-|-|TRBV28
TGTGCCAGCAGCGGGATCCAGGCGGGCAATCAGCCCCAGCATTTT
CASSGIQAGNQPQHF
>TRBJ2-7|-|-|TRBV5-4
TGTGCCAGCAGCTTGGGACGGTCGGCCTCCTACGAGCAGTACTTC
CASSLGRSASYEQYF
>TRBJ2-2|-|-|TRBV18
TGTGCCAGCTCACCTCCCGTCGGGGCCACCGGGGAGCTGTTTTTT
CASSPPVGATGELFF
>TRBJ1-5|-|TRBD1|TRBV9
TGTGCCAGCAGCGTTCGTAGGACCGGGACAGATAGCAATCAGCCCCAGCATTTT
CASSVRRTGTDSNQPQHF
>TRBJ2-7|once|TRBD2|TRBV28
TGTGCCAGCAGGGGGGGAGGGCAACCCTCCTACGAGCAGTACTTC
CASRGGGQPSYEQYF
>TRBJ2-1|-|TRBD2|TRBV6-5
TGTGCCAGCAGGACTAGCGGGACATACAATGAGCAGTTCTTC
CASRTSGTYNEQFF
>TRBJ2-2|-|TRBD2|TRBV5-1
TGCGCCAGCAGCCTCAGCGGGGACACCGGGGAGCTGTTTTTT
CASSLSGDTGELFF
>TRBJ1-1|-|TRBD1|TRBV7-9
TGTGCCAGCCCTACCTCCGGGACAGGGAACACTGAAGCTTTCTTT
CASPTSGTGNTEAFF
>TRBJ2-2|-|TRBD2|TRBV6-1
TGTGCCAGCAGTGAAGAACGGTGGGCTAGCGGAACCGGGGAGCTGTTTTTT
CASSEERWASGTGELFF
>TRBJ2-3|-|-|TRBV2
TGTGCCAGCAGTCCTTGGTGGGGGGAGCGGGCAGATACGCAGTATTTT
CASSPWWGERADTQYF
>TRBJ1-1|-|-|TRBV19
TGTGCCACCCCTTCGGGATGCGGACCTAACACTGAAGCTTTCTTT
CATPSGCGPNTEAFF
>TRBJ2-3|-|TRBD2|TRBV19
TGTGCCAGTAGTCCCGGAGCGGGAGGCGCCCCGGGAAATACGCAGTATTTT
CASSPGAGGAPGNTQYF
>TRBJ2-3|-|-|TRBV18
TGTGCCAGCTCACCACCCTCGGGCACAGATACGCAGTATTTT
CASSPPSGTDTQYF
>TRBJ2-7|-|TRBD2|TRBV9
TGTGCCAGCAGCCCCCCCAGCGGGAGGAGTGGCGAGCAGTACTTC
CASSPPSGRSGEQYF
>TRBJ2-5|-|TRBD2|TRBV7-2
TGTGCCAGCAGCCTTCAGGCGGGAGGAGTGGGAGAGACCCAGTACTTC
CASSLQAGGVGETQYF
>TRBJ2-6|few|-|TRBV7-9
TGTGCCAGCAGCGAGGGACGGGAGACCTACTCTGGGGCCAACGTCCTGACTTTC
CASSEGRETYSGANVLTF
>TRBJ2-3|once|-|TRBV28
TGTGCCAGCACTTGGGGGAGCACAGATACGCAGTATTTT
CASTWGSTDTQYF
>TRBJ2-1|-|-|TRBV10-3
TGTGCCACGGGACGGGGCGGGTCCTACAATGAGCAGTTCTTC
CATGRGGSYNEQFF
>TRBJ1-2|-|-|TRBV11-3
TGTGCCAGCAGCTCCTTCGGAGGGAACGATGGCTACACCTTC
CASSSFGGNDGYTF
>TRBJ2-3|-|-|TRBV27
TGTGCCAGCAGTTTATCGGGGCAGGGGCAGCCAGATACGCAGTATTTT
CASSLSGQGQPDTQYF
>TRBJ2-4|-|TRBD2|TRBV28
TGTGCTGCGGGGGACCTGCCCAAAAACATTCAGTACTTC
CAAGDLPKNIQYF
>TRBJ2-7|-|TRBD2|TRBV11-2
TGTGCCAGCAGCTTAAGAGGGGGACTAGCTGGTGACGAGCAGTACTTC
CASSLRGGLAGDEQYF
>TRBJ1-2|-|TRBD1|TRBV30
TGTGCCTCCTCACAGGGGGGTAACTATGGCTACACCTTC
CASSQGGNYGYTF
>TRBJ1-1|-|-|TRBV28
TGTGCCAGCAGGTCCCCCCTGGAGACTGAAGCTTTCTTT
CASRSPLETEAFF
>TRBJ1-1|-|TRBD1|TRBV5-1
TGCGCCAGCAGGGGACAGGTAGGCCTGAACACTGAAGCTTTCTTT
CASRGQVGLNTEAFF
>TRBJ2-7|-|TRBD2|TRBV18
TGTGCCAGCTCACCAGCGTCTAGCGGGAGAGAGGGGGAGCAGTACTTC
CASSPASSGREGEQYF
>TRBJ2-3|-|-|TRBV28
TGTGCCAGCAGTTTGGCAGTCACAGATACGCAGTATTTT
CASSLAVTDTQYF
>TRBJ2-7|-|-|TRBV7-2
TGTGCCAGCAGCTTAGGATGGGTCGGATACTACGAGCAGTACTTC
CASSLGWVGYYEQYF
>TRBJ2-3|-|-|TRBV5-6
TGTGCCAGCAGCTTGTTTTCTGGGGGACCAGATACGCAGTATTTT
CASSLFSGGPDTQYF
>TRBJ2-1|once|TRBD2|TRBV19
TGTGCCAGTAAAACTAGCGGGAGGGGCAATGAGCAGTTCTTC
CASKTSGRGNEQFF
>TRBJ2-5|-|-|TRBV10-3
TGTGCCATCAGTGAGGCGGAGACCCAGTACTTC
CAISEAETQYF
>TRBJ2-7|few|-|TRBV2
TGTGCCAGCAGTGTGGCTGGACTGACCGAGCAGTACTTC
CASSVAGLTEQYF
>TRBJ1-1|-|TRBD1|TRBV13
TGTGCCAGCAGCCTACGAAGTTCGGGACAGGGGTTCTCCTTGAACACTGAAGCTTTCTTT
CASSLRSSGQGFSLNTEAFF
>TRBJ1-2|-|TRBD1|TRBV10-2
TGCGCCAGCAGTGACCCGGGACAGGCCAACTATGGCTACACCTTC
CASSDPGQANYGYTF
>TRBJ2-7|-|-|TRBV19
TGTGCCAGTAGTATCAACGTGGACAGAGCCTACGAGCAGTACTTC
CASSINVDRAYEQYF
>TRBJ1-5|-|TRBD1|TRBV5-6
TGTGCCAGCAGCACCCAGACAGGGATCCCCAATCAGCCCCAGCATTTT
CASSTQTGIPNQPQHF
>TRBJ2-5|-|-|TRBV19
TGTGCCAGTAGTATCCGGCCGGGGGCTGGGGTAGTCGGCCAGTACTTC
CASSIRPGAGVVGQYF
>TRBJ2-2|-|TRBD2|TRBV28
TGTGCCAGCCGAACTAGCGCTTCGAACACCGGGGAGCTGTTTTTT
CASRTSASNTGELFF
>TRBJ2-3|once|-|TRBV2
TGTGCCAGCAGTGAAGCGCCATATGCCGATCTTACCACAGATACGCAGTATTTT
CASSEAPYADLTTDTQYF
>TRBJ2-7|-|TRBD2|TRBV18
TGTGCCAGCTCGGGAAGCGGGAGAAGTGCCGAGCAGTACTTC
CASSGSGRSAEQYF
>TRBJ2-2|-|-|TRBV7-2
TGTGCCAGCAGCTTTTTTAGGGCTAGTAGCACCGGGGAGCTGTTTTTT
CASSFFRASSTGELFF
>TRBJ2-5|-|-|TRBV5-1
TGCGCCAGCAGCACCGACAGAGAGACCCAGTACTTC
CASSTDRETQYF
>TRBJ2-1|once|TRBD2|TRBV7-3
TGTGCCAGCAGTAGGGCTAGCGGTAACTCCTACAATGAGCAGTTCTTC
CASSRASGNSYNEQFF
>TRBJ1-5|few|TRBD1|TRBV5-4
TGTGCCAGCAGCGCCGGGACAGTCAATCAGCCCCAGCATTTT
CASSAGTVNQPQHF
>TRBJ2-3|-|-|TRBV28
TGTGCCAGCAGAGAGGGCGGCACAGATACGCAGTATTTT
CASREGGTDTQYF
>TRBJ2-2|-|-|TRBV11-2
TGTGCCAGCAGCTCTCCCAATAGGCGGGGGGAGCTGTTTTTT
CASSSPNRRGELFF
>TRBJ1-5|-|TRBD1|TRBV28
TGTGCCAGCAGCTCAGGGGGCGCGGGCAATCAGCCCCAGCATTTT
CASSSGGAGNQPQHF
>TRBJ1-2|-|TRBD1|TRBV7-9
TGTGCCAGCAGCTTCACAGGGGGATTTGGCTACACCTTC
CASSFTGGFGYTF
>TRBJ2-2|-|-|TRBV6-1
TGTGCCAGCCGCGGTGACAGCCCCACCGGGGAGCTGTTTTTT
CASRGDSPTGELFF
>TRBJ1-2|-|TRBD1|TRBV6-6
TGTGCCAGCAGTACCCAGGGGGATGCTGGCTACACCTTC
CASSTQGDAGYTF
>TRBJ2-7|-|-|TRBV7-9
TGTGCCAGCGGACAAGACCTCCTCTCCTACGAGCAGTACTTC
CASGQDLLSYEQYF